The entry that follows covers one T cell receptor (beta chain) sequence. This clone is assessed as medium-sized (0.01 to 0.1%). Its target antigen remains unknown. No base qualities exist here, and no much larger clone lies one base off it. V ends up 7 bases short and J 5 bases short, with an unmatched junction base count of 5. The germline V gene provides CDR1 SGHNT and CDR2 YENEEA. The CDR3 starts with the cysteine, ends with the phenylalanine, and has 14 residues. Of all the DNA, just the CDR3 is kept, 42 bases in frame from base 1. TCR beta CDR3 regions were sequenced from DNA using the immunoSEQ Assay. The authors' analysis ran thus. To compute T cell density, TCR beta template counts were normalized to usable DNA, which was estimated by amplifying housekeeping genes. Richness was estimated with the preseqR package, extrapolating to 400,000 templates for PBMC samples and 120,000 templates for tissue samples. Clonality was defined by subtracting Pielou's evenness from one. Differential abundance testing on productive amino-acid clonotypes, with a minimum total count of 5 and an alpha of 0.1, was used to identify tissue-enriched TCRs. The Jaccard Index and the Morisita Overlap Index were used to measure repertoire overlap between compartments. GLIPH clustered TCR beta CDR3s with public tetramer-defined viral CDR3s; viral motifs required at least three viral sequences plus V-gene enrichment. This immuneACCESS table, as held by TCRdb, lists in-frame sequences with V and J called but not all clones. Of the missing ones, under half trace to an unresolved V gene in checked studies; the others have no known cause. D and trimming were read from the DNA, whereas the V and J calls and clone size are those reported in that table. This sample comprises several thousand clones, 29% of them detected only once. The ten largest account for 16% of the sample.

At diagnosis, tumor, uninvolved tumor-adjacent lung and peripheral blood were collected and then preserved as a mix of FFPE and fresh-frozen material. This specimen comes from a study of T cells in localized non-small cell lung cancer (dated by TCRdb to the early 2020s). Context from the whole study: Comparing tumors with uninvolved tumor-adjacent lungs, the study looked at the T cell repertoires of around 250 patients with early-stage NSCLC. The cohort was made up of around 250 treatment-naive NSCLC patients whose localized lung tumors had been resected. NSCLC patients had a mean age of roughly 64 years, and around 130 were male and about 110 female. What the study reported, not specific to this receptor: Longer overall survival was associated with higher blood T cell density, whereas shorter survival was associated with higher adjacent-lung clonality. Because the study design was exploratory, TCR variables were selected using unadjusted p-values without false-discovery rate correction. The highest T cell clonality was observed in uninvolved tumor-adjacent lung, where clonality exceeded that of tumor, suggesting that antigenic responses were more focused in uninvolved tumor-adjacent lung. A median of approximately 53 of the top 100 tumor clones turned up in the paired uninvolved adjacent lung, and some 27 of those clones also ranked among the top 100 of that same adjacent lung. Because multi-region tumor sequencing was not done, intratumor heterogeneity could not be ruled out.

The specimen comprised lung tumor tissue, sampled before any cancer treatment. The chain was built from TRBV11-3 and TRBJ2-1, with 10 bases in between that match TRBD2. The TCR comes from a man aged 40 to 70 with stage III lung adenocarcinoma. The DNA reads TGTGCCAGCAAGGTAACTAGCGGGAACAATGAGCAGTTCTTC. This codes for CASKVTSGNNEQFF. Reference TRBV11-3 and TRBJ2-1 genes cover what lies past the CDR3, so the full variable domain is EAGVVQSPRYKIIEKKQPVAFWCNPISGHNTLYWYLQNLGQGPELLIRYENEEAVDDSQLPKDRFSAERLKGVDSTLKIQPAELGDSAVYLCASKVTSGNNEQFFGPGTRLTVL.